This is a list of T cell receptor beta chains from one sample in a study of T-cell reconstitution after alpha-beta-depleted transplantation in children. Via MiXCR, TCRdb re-called the PCR reads, giving one row per CDR3 protein. This table holds roughly 500,000 distinct CDR3 sequences, about 11% found once. Here the sequenced sample was PBMCs, taken before TCRalphabeta/CD19-depleted stem cell transplant. Receptors were obtained from a child under 10 years old with inherited bone marrow failure, due to receive a stem cell transplant. Each CDR3 is given with its conserved first and last residue.

V,J,CDR3
TRBV20-1,TRBJ1-2,CSAPREENYGYTF
TRBV20-1,TRBJ2-1,CSARDRVAYNEQFF
TRBV7-6,TRBJ2-3,CASSLESSTDTQYF
TRBV20-1,TRBJ2-2,CSAREIRANTGELFF
TRBV29-1,TRBJ1-1,CSAGGQVRSGAFF
TRBV11-2,TRBJ1-3,CASSLEGSDGLGNTIYF
TRBV24-1,TRBJ2-6,CATSDIMLGNVLTF
TRBV6-1,TRBJ2-1,CASRTTFPGLAGGIGQFF
TRBV5-6,TRBJ2-7,CASSLEARGLDEQYF
TRBV5-1,TRBJ2-1,CASSLAESSYNEQFF
TRBV29-1,TRBJ2-7,CSVASGSEQYF
TRBV18,TRBJ1-2,CASSPPSSYGYTF
TRBV28,TRBJ2-1,CASRGTGTIYNEQFF
TRBV7-2,TRBJ1-1,CASSLAPGMNTEAFF
TRBV24-1,TRBJ2-1,CATQDPGLAANEQFF
TRBV29-1,TRBJ2-7,CSVPGTVSYEQYF
TRBV20-1,TRBJ2-1,CSTIQRESNEQFF
TRBV12-3/TRBV12-4,TRBJ2-3,CASTAGTYGTDTQYF
TRBV30,TRBJ1-3,CAWSVVEDPGNTIYF
TRBV27,TRBJ2-1,CASSAGTSTNEQFF
TRBV20-1,TRBJ2-1,CSAREKTSGSNEQFF
TRBV6-5,TRBJ2-1,CASSYPGGEQFF
TRBV7-9,TRBJ2-1,CASSDPLGEQFF
TRBV6-1,TRBJ1-1,CASTLGTGMNTEAFF
TRBV4-3,TRBJ2-3,CASSPTGGYTDTQYF
TRBV28,TRBJ1-1,CASSSPTGRLEAFF
TRBV12-3/TRBV12-4,TRBJ2-2,CASSRQGMSTGELFF
TRBV2,TRBJ2-7,CASSVRGVSGDEQYF
TRBV15,TRBJ2-1,CATSSLASTNEQFF
TRBV29-1,TRBJ2-3,CSVRTSTDTQYF
TRBV7-9,TRBJ2-2,CASSLPRQYTGELFF
TRBV19,TRBJ2-7,CASSIRGLAYEQYF
TRBV11-1,TRBJ2-1,CASSLIAGIYNEQFF
TRBV28,TRBJ1-1,CASRLGTGSEAFF
TRBV3-1,TRBJ1-2,CASSRPLHQTGRLGGYTF
TRBV11-2,TRBJ1-1,CASSFIVEVGAFF
TRBV29-1,TRBJ2-2,CSVELAGTGELFF
TRBV5-6,TRBJ2-1,CASSWDRNNEQFF
TRBV9,TRBJ2-5,CASSVAVGDGTREETQYF
TRBV6-1,TRBJ1-4,CASSRLTNEKLFF
TRBV29-1,TRBJ2-7,CSVVAQDRYYEQYF
TRBV3-1,TRBJ2-5,CASSQGLAGYQETQYF
TRBV6-2/TRBV6-3,TRBJ2-7,CASSGLARREQYF
TRBV7-9,TRBJ1-1,CASSLVAAGAFF
TRBV5-1,TRBJ2-5,CASSLRDSETQYF
TRBV7-6,TRBJ1-1,CASSSGPQGEAFF
TRBV5-1,TRBJ1-2,CASSLGTADNYGYTF
TRBV20-1,TRBJ2-2,CSAAGLVPGELFF
TRBV10-3,TRBJ2-7,CAISDGGVPYEQYF
TRBV27,TRBJ2-1,CATRPGPREQFF
TRBV12-3/TRBV12-4,TRBJ2-1,CASSYSGDGYNEQFF
TRBV6-5,TRBJ1-5,CASSYSGPYSNQPQHF
TRBV19,TRBJ2-3,CASKVAGLVTDTQYF
TRBV5-5,TRBJ2-7,CASSLPRTTYEQYF